This entry concerns a single TCR beta chain. Its antigen is still unknown. As handled by the study authors: There were no quality scores in the junction-only immunoSEQ sequences, so filtering differed. Sequencing was performed with immunoSEQ multiplex PCR; in TCRdb, only in-frame clones are kept and a portion is missing. That table supplies the V and J calls and clone size; D and trimming were determined from the DNA. The table has more than 1.2 million clones, about 98.5% seen once. This specimen comes from a study of shared clonotypes between healthy human individuals. Study-wide points: Estimated richness values were generally larger in naive subsets than in memory subsets. The rarefaction results pointed to incomplete sorted-subset sequencing despite large depth.

The germline V and J ends were trimmed by 6 bases and 0 bases, with 12 bases remaining between them. Germline V lookup: CDR1 MNHNS, CDR2 SASEGT. The CDR3 runs 15 residues. This clonotype originated in a man aged 25 to 40 in good health. This sequence joins TRBV6-1 and TRBJ1-3; D not resolved. What was sequenced was naive CD4+ T cells sorted from blood. Subset given: CD45RA+ positively selected. The CDR3 coding sequence is TGTGCCAGCAGGATGGTCCTCGACTCTGGAAACACCATATATTTT. This encodes CASRMVLDSGNTIYF.